This TCR beta chain was sequenced for a study of identical twins (dated by TCRdb to the mid-2010s). For the study in its entirety: TCR alpha and beta repertoires from monozygotic twins, unrelated adults of various ages and cord blood were deep-sequenced to test whether fetal clonotypes persist. Replicate twin experiments were performed at different times using different library preparation protocols to rule out contamination. The paper as a whole reports these results and caveats: Abundant cord blood beta clonotypes carried fewer insertions; young adult naive repertoires showed a weaker similar trend, while memory repertoires showed none. Out-of-frame TCR alpha sharing in monozygotic twins was systematically underestimated by recombination models, whereas sharing between unrelated individuals was in agreement with the recombination models. Compared with coincidental sharing between unrelated individuals, an excess of low generation-probability sequences was observed among out-of-frame TCR alpha sequences shared between twins. Invariant T cells such as MAIT and iNKT could partly confound zero-insertion analyses, though diverse VJ usage argued against this for most clonotypes. Conclusions relied on cross-sectional statistical analysis, since the same donors could not be followed over many years. Excess twin sharing in beta out-of-frame sequences was weaker because fewer shared sequences lowered the signal-to-noise ratio.

Library creation used 5' RACE. Sequencing relied on an Illumina HiSeq 2000. A universal primer binding site was introduced by template switching, and a unique molecular identifier was present in the final cDNA, enabling accurate counting of TCR cDNA molecules. Specific primers in the conserved constant-segment region were used to synthesize first-strand cDNA for TCR alpha and beta chains. To control for contamination, every cDNA library carried two barcodes: a SMART-Mk sample barcode plus Illumina barcodes. Two successive PCR steps introduced TruSeq adapter sequences along with Illumina sample barcodes. TCR alpha and beta cDNA libraries were sequenced on the Illumina HiSeq platform with custom primers. On the study's bioinformatics: MiGEC processed the raw reads to extract unique molecular identifiers, while MiXCR was used to determine the CDR3 positions. For each individual, recombination models were inferred using an EM algorithm with the repgenHMM and IGoR tools. Shared clonotype analysis was performed with the tcR package in R, normalizing sharing by the product of cloneset sizes. To study raw recombination free of thymic and clonal selection effects, out-of-frame nonproductive sequences were analyzed. Through fastp at Q25 and MiXCR, TCRdb rebuilt clones from the public reads, retaining in-frame beta chains. Rows are unified per CDR3 protein, each entry keeping the most common DNA and genes. The V and J calls come from TCRdb's annotation, not from the publication. This sample lists roughly 1,500,000 distinct CDR3 sequences; about 30% were detected once. The ten most abundant clones make up around 0.25% of the sample.

The CDR3 holds 15 amino acids from the cysteine to the phenylalanine. Of the read, only the CDR3 DNA is kept; its 45 bases are in frame from base 1. According to the germline V gene, CDR1 reads SGHRS and CDR2 reads YFSETQ. V loses 5 bases of germline sequence and J loses 3 bases, and the interval between the two ends is 18 bases. Only healthy Caucasian donors were included. As regards this clonotype: This clone's antigen is unknown. Per-base qualities were not stored, and no clone one base away is much larger.

The chain was built from TRBV5-1 and TRBJ2-7; TRBD2 is perhaps the D gene, given 6 matching bases. This clonotype was obtained from a newborn girl in good health. The sequencing input was cord blood. CDR3 protein: CASRKRGLPDYEQYF. The DNA reads TGCGCCAGCAGGAAGAGGGGACTCCCCGACTACGAGCAGTACTTC. Beyond the CDR3, the reference TRBV5-1 and TRBJ2-7 genes provide the residues; the full variable domain reads: KAGVTQTPRYLIKTRGQQVTLSCSPISGHRSVSWYQQTPGQGLQFLFEYFSETQRNKGNFPGRFSGRQFSNSRSEMNVSTLELGDSALYLCASRKRGLPDYEQYFGPGTRLTVT.